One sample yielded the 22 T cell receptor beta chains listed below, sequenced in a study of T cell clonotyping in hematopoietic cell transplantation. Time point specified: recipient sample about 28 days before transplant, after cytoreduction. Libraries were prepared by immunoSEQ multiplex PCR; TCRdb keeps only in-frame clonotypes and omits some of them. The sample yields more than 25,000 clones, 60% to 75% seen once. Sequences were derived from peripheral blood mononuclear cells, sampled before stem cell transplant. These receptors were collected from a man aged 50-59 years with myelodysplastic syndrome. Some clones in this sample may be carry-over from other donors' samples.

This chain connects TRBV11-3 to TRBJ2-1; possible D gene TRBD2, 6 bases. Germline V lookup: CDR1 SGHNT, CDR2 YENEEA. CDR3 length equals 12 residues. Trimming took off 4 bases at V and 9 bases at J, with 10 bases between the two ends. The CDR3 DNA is TGTGCCAGCAGCTCGACTAGATCTGAGCAGTTCTTC. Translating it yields CASSSTRSEQFF. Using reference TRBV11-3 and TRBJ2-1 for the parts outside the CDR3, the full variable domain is EAGVVQSPRYKIIEKKQPVAFWCNPISGHNTLYWYLQNLGQGPELLIRYENEEAVDDSQLPKDRFSAERLKGVDSTLKIQPAELGDSAVYLCASSSTRSEQFFGPGTRLTVL.

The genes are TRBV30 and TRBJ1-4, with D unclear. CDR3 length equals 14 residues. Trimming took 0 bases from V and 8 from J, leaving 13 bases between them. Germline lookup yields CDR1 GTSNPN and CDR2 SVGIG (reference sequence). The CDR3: CAWSVHEGLEKLFF. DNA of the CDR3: TGTGCCTGGAGTGTACATGAGGGTTTGGAAAAACTGTTTTTT.

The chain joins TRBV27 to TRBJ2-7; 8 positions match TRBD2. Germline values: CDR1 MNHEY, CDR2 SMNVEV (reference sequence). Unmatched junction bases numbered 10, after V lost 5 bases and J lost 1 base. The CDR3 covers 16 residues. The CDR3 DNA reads TGTGCCAGCAGTGCCCGGGGAAGCGGGAGATCCTACGAGCAGTACTTC. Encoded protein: CASSARGSGRSYEQYF.

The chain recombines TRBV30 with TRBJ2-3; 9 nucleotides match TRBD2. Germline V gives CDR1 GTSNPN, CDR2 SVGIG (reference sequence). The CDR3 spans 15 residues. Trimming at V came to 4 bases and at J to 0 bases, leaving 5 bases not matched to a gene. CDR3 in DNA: TGTGCCTGGACTGGACTAGCGCCGAGCACAGATACGCAGTATTTT. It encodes CAWTGLAPSTDTQYF.

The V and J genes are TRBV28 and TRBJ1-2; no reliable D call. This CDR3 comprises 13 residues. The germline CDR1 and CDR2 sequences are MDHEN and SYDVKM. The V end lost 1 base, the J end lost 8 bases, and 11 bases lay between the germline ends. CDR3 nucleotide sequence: TGTGCCAGCAGTTTATTGGGGAGTGGAGGCTACACCTTC. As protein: CASSLLGSGGYTF.

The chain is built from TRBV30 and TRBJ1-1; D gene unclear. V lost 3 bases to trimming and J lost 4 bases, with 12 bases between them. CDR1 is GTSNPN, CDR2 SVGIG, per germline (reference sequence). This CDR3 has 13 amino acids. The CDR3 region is CAWSSMSGTEAFF. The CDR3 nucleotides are TGTGCCTGGAGCTCCATGAGTGGCACTGAAGCTTTCTTT. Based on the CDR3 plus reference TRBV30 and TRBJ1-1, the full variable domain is SQTIHQWPATLVQPVGSPLSLECTVEGTSNPNLYWYRQAAGRGLQLLFYSVGIGQISSEVPQNLSASRPQDRQFILSSKKLLLSDSGFYLCAWSSMSGTEAFFGQGTRLTVV.

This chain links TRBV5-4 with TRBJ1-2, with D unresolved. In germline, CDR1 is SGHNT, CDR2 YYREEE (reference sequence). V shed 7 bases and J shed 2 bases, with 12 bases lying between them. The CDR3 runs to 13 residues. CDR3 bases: TGTGCCAGCTCGTTGATGGAAAACTATGGCTACACCTTC. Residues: CASSLMENYGYTF.

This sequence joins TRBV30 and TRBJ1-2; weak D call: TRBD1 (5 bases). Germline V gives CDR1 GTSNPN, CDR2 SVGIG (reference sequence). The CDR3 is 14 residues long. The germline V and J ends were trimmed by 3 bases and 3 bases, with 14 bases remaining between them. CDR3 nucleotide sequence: TGTGCCTGGAGAGTCCAGGGTCTGTACTATGGCTACACCTTC. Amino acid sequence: CAWRVQGLYYGYTF.

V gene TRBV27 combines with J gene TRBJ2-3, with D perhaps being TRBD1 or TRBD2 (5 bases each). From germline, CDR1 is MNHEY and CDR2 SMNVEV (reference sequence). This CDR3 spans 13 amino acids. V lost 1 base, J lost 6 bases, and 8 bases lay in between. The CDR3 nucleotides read TGTGCCAGCAGTTTATTAGGGGAGGATACGCAGTATTTT. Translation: CASSLLGEDTQYF.

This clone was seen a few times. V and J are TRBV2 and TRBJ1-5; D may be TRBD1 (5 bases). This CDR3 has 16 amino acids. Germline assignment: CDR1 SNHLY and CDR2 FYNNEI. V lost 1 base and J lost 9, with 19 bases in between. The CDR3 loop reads CASSEVGEIGGGPQHF. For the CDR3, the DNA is TGTGCCAGCAGTGAAGTCGGGGAGATCGGCGGGGGGCCCCAGCATTTT.

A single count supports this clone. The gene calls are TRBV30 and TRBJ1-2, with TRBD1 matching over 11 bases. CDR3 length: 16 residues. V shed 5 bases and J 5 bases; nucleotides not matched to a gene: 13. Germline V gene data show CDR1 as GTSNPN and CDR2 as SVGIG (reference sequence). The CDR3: CAWLTPGTGGFYGYTF. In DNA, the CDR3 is TGTGCCTGGCTCACACCGGGGACAGGGGGGTTTTATGGCTACACCTTC.

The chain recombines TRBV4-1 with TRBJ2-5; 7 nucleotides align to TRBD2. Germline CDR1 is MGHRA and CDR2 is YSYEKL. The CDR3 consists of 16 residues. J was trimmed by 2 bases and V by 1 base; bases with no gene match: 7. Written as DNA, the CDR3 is TGCGCCAGCAGCCAAGGGGGGGGACTGTTACAAGAGACCCAGTACTTC. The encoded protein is CASSQGGGLLQETQYF.

This CDR3 is CASSLRGLGLADTQYF. The CDR3 nucleotides read TGTGCCAGCAGCTTAAGGGGCCTGGGGTTGGCAGATACGCAGTATTTT. V and J are TRBV11-2 and TRBJ2-3, with D possibly TRBD1 on 5 matching bases. The germline CDR1 and CDR2 sequences are SGHAT and FQNNGV. This CDR3 is 16 amino acids long. The V end was cut by 2 bases, the J end by 4 bases, with 16 bases between.

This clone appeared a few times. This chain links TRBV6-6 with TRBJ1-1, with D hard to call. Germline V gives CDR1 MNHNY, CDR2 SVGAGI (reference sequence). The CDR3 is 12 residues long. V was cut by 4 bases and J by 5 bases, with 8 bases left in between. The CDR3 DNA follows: TGTGCCAGCAGTTCCGGGATGACTGAAGCTTTCTTT. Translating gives CASSSGMTEAFF.

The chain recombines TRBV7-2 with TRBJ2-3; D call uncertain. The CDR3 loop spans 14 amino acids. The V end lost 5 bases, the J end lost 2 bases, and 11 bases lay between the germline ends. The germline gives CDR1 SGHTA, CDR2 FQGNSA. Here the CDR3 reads CASSVAGSTDTQYF. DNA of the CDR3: TGTGCCAGCAGCGTCGCCGGGTCCACAGATACGCAGTATTTT.

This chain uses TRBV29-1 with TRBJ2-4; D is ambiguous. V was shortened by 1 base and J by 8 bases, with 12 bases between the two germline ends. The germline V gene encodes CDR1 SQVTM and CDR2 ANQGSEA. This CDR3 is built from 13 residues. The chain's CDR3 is CSVEGRSRDIQYF. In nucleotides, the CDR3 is TGCAGCGTTGAAGGGCGAAGTAGGGACATTCAGTACTTC.

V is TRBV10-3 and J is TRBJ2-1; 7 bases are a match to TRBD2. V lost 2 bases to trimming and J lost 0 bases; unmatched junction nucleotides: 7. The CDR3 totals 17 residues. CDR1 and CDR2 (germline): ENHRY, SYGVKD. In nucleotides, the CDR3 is TGTGCCATCAGTGAGCTGGGGGGACTAAGCTCCTACAATGAGCAGTTCTTC. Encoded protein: CAISELGGLSSYNEQFF.

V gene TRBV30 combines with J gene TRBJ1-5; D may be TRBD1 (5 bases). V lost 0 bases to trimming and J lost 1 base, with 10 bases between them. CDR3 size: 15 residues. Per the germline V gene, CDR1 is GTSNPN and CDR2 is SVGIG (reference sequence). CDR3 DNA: TGTGCCTGGAGTGTTTTAGGGGTAAGCAATCAGCCCCAGCATTTT. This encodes CAWSVLGVSNQPQHF.

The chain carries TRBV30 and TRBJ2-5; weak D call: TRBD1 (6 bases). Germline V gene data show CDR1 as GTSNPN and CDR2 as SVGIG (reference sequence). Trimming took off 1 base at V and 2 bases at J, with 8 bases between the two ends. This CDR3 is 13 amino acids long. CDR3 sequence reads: CAWSGTDQETQYF. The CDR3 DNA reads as TGTGCCTGGAGTGGGACAGATCAAGAGACCCAGTACTTC.

CDR3 residues: CASSQDWEDNQPQHF. The CDR3 coding sequence is TGCGCCAGCAGCCAAGATTGGGAGGACAATCAGCCCCAGCATTTT. This chain connects TRBV4-1 to TRBJ1-5; D gene ambiguous. This CDR3 has 15 amino acids. Germline V gives CDR1 MGHRA, CDR2 YSYEKL. V lost 0 bases, J lost 3 bases, and 9 bases lay in between.

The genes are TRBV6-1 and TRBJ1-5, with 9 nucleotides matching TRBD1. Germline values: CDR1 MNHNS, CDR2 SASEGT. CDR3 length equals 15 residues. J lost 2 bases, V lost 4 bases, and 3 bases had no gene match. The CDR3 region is CASSGDRDRNQPQHF. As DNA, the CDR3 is TGTGCCAGCAGTGGGGACAGGGACCGCAATCAGCCCCAGCATTTT.

CDR3 region: CASSPGLVAGNNEQFF. CDR3 nucleotide sequence: TGTGCCAGCAGTCCGGGGCTAGTAGCGGGGAACAATGAGCAGTTCTTC. The chain combines TRBV27 with TRBJ2-1; 8 bases align to TRBD2. Germline V gene lookup returns CDR1 MNHEY and CDR2 SMNVEV (reference sequence). This CDR3 is 16 amino acids long. V lost 5 bases, J lost 5 bases, and 11 bases stayed unmatched.